The 5 T cell receptor beta chains below were found in one sample sequenced in a study of CD8 T cells in Susac syndrome. RNA was extracted with the RNeasy kit, and a quantity of about 0.45 to 1 ug was reverse transcribed using random hexamers. From the immunoSEQ multiplex PCR reads, TCRdb called clonotypes with MiXCR, one entry per CDR3 protein. Of hundreds of thousands of distinct CDR3 sequences in the sample, 75% to 90% were seen once. Sequenced input: CD8+ T cells from PBMCs. The receptors here all came from a human donor with multiple sclerosis.

V and J are TRBV29-1 and TRBJ1-2; 9 positions match TRBD1. In germline, CDR1 is SQVTM, CDR2 ANQGSEA. With V trimmed by 2 bases and J by 3 bases, 4 bases remained unmatched. The CDR3 has 14 residues. CDR3 nucleotide sequence: TGCAGCGTTGAATACCGGGACAGGGACTATGGCTACACCTTC. Its translation is CSVEYRDRDYGYTF.

V usage is TRBV27 and J usage is TRBJ1-5, with TRBD1 as a possible D gene (5 bases). Germline CDR1 is MNHEY and CDR2 is SMNVEV (reference sequence). The V gene lost 0 bases and the J gene lost 8 bases, with 17 bases spanning the gap. The CDR3 runs to 16 residues. CDR3: CASSLSAGALKEPQHF. Here the CDR3 DNA reads TGTGCCAGCAGTTTATCGGCCGGGGCGCTAAAAGAGCCCCAGCATTTT.

The chain is built from TRBV6-5 and TRBJ1-1; D perhaps matches TRBD1 (6 bases). Between the trimmed V and J ends, which lost 6 bases and 0 bases, there was a span of 11 bases. The CDR3 extends over 14 amino acids. Germline CDR1 is MNHEY and CDR2 is SVGAGI. The CDR3 DNA sequence: TGTGCCAGCAGACCGGACAGCATGAACACTGAAGCTTTCTTT. This translates into CASRPDSMNTEAFF.

This clonotype was detected only a few times. This chain uses TRBV6-2 or TRBV6-3 with TRBJ2-7; no clear D gene. The ends were cut back, 2 bases at V and 1 base at J, with 12 bases in the middle. The germline gives CDR1 MNHEY, CDR2 SVGEGT. The CDR3 is 15 amino acids. CDR3 sequence: CASSYDTGSSYEQYF. In DNA form, the CDR3 reads TGTGCCAGCAGTTACGACACCGGGTCGTCCTACGAGCAGTACTTC.

The CDR3 sequence: CASSSWGGAQETQYF. For the CDR3, the DNA is TGTGCCAGCAGCTCATGGGGGGGGGCACAAGAGACCCAGTACTTC. The chain carries TRBV5-6 and TRBJ2-5, with D perhaps matching TRBD2 (7 bases). The CDR3 runs to 15 residues. The germline V gene encodes CDR1 SGHDT and CDR2 YYEEEE. V was trimmed by 3 bases and J by 2 bases, leaving 14 bases between them.